The next 24 T cell receptor beta chains were all read from a single sample in a study of T cells in Graves' hyperthyroidism and ophthalmopathy. RNA transcripts served as the template for amplifying TCR beta CDR3 regions. In the first-round RT-PCR of the TCR CDR3, the HTBI primer set was used. TCRdb independently ran MiXCR on the multiplex PCR reads; one entry per CDR3 protein. The table lists 650,000 to 750,000 distinct CDR3 sequences, 14% of them singletons. The sequenced material came from blood. The receptors stem from a woman aged 18 to 35 with Graves' hyperthyroidism.

The sample holds a few counts of this clonotype. J is TRBJ2-3 and V is TRBV27, with 9 positions matching TRBD1. The CDR3 covers 14 residues. Germline V gene lookup returns CDR1 MNHEY and CDR2 SMNVEV (reference sequence). Germline trimming cut 3 bases from V and 6 bases from J; bases unmatched to any gene: 4. The CDR3 here is CASSFNRGLDTQYF. The CDR3 nucleotides are TGTGCCAGCAGTTTCAACAGGGGGCTGGATACGCAGTATTTT.

Only a few counts were recorded for this clonotype. The chain uses TRBV7-9 and TRBJ1-2, with D perhaps matching TRBD1 (5 bases). CDR3 size: 16 residues. V lost 4 bases and J 4 bases, leaving 19 bases between the germline ends. Germline V gene data show CDR1 as SEHNR and CDR2 as FQNEAQ (reference sequence). CDR3 amino acids: CASSSSSTAATYGYTF. The CDR3, as DNA: TGTGCCAGCAGCTCATCTTCGACAGCGGCTACCTATGGCTACACCTTC. Variable domain in full (rest from reference TRBV7-9 and TRBJ1-2): DTGVSQNPRHKITKRGQNVTFRCDPISEHNRLYWYRQTLGQGPEFLTYFQNEAQLEKSRLLSDRFSAERPKGSFSTLEIQRTEQGDSAMYLCASSSSSTAATYGYTFGSGTRLTVV.

This chain connects TRBV7-2 to TRBJ1-3, with 9 bases matching TRBD1. Per the germline V gene, CDR1 is SGHTA and CDR2 is FQGNSA. Losses at the gene ends were 5 bases for V and 4 bases for J; bases not matched to a gene: 9. The CDR3 totals 16 residues. DNA of the CDR3: TGTGCCAGCAGCACAGAGGGACAGGGCTACGGAAACACCATATATTTT. Its translation: CASSTEGQGYGNTIYF. Variable domain in full (rest from reference TRBV7-2 and TRBJ1-3): GAGVSQSPSNKVTEKGKDVELRCDPISGHTALYWYRQSLGQGLEFLIYFQGNSAPDKSGLPSDRFSAERTGGSVSTLTIQRTQQEDSAVYLCASSTEGQGYGNTIYFGEGSWLTVV.

This clonotype has just a few counts. This sequence joins TRBV6-1 and TRBJ2-7; the match to TRBD1 covers 10 bases. Germline V lookup: CDR1 MNHNS, CDR2 SASEGT. J was trimmed by 3 bases and V by 3 bases; bases with no gene match: 11. The length of the CDR3 is 17 residues. The CDR3 nucleotides are TGTGCCAGCAGTGATAGGACCGGACAGGGGGGATTCTACGAGCAGTACTTC. This sequence encodes CASSDRTGQGGFYEQYF.

The chain has TRBV19 and TRBJ1-1, with D unresolved. The length of the CDR3 is 14 residues. Trimming stripped 1 base from V and 1 base from J, with 7 bases between. Germline values: CDR1 LNHDA, CDR2 SQIVND (reference sequence). Here the CDR3 reads CASSIGRTNTEAFF. Written as DNA, the CDR3 is TGTGCCAGTAGTATAGGAAGGACGAACACTGAAGCTTTCTTT.

This clonotype has only a few counts. The chain is built from TRBV10-3 and TRBJ2-7, with TRBD1 as a possible D gene (6 bases). The CDR3 length is 15 residues. CDR1 and CDR2 (germline): ENHRY, SYGVKD. V was pared by 2 bases and J by 0 bases, with 11 bases between. For the CDR3, the DNA is TGTGCCATCAGTGAGGGGGACATATCCTCCTACGAGCAGTACTTC. Protein product: CAISEGDISSYEQYF.

This clonotype was seen a few times. The chain is built from TRBV24-1 and TRBJ2-3, with D hard to call. Per the germline V gene, CDR1 is KGHDR and CDR2 is SFDVKD. The germline V and J ends were trimmed by 1 base and 2 bases, with 9 bases remaining between them. The length of the CDR3 is 15 residues. DNA for the CDR3: TGTGCCACCAGTGATTTTTCCGGCTACACAGATACGCAGTATTTT. It yields the protein CATSDFSGYTDTQYF.

The chain has TRBV28 and TRBJ2-5; 10 bases line up with TRBD2. CDR1 and CDR2 from the germline V gene are MDHEN and SYDVKM. There are 19 residues in the CDR3. Trimming at V came to 1 base and at J to 0 bases, leaving 11 bases not matched to a gene. The CDR3: CASSLYSGGTSPYQETQYF. The CDR3 region has the DNA TGTGCCAGCAGTTTATATAGCGGGGGGACTAGCCCTTACCAAGAGACCCAGTACTTC.

This clonotype was detected many times. The J gene is TRBJ1-2, the V gene TRBV12-3 or TRBV12-4; D uncertain. The CDR3 has 12 amino acids. V dropped 3 bases and J dropped 5 bases, with 7 bases sitting between them. CDR3 region: CASSLWGYGYTF. CDR3 DNA: TGTGCCAGCAGTTTGTGGGGATATGGCTACACCTTC.

There are a few counts of this clonotype. This rearrangement joins TRBV2 to TRBJ2-2; perhaps D is TRBD1 or TRBD2 (5 bases each). The CDR3 has 15 residues. V lost 7 bases and J 2 bases, leaving 14 bases between the germline ends. Germline CDR1 and CDR2: SNHLY and FYNNEI. The CDR3 spells CASKGDSFNTGELFF. CDR3 nucleotide sequence: TGTGCCAGCAAGGGAGACAGTTTTAACACCGGGGAGCTGTTTTTT.

This clonotype has a count of ten or more. The V gene is TRBV28, the J gene TRBJ1-2; perhaps TRBD1 as D (6 bases). The V gene's germline CDR1 is MDHEN and CDR2 SYDVKM. The CDR3 loop spans 15 amino acids. The V gene lost 7 bases and the J gene lost 4 bases, with 19 bases spanning the gap. The CDR3, as DNA: TGTGCCAGCACATATGACAGGAGCGTTATCTATGGCTACACCTTC. It yields the protein CASTYDRSVIYGYTF.

At least ten counts were recorded for this clonotype. V gene TRBV7-9 combines with J gene TRBJ1-1, with D uncertain. CDR3 size: 13 residues. V shed 3 bases and J shed 2 bases, with 7 bases lying between them. Germline V gives CDR1 SEHNR, CDR2 FQNEAQ (reference sequence). The DNA for the CDR3 is TGTGCCAGCAGCTTCGGTCCAAACACTGAAGCTTTCTTT. It translates to CASSFGPNTEAFF. Full variable domain (remainder filled in from reference TRBV7-9 and TRBJ1-1): DTGVSQNPRHKITKRGQNVTFRCDPISEHNRLYWYRQTLGQGPEFLTYFQNEAQLEKSRLLSDRFSAERPKGSFSTLEIQRTEQGDSAMYLCASSFGPNTEAFFGQGTRLTVV.

The DNA of the CDR3 is TGTGCCAGCTCAATGGGACAGGGAAGCGAAAAACTGTTTTTT. Its protein product is CASSMGQGSEKLFF. The rearrangement uses TRBV18 and TRBJ1-4; TRBD1 matches at 9 bases. With V trimmed by 5 bases and J by 8 bases, 6 bases remained unmatched. The CDR3 has 14 residues. In germline, CDR1 is KGHSH, CDR2 LQKENI. The whole variable domain, remainder taken from reference TRBV18 and TRBJ1-4, is NAGVMQNPRHLVRRRGQEARLRCSPMKGHSHVYWYRQLPEEGLKFMVYLQKENIIDESGMPKERFSAEFPKEGPSILRIQQVVRGDSAAYFCASSMGQGSEKLFFGSGTQLSVL.

A few counts support this clonotype. The genes are TRBV20-1 and TRBJ2-6, with D tentatively TRBD2 (7 bases). The V gene's germline CDR1 is DFQATT and CDR2 SNEGSKA (reference sequence). Trimming pared 2 bases from V and 0 bases from J, leaving 11 bases between. The CDR3 has 16 residues. The CDR3 protein is CSARKGGISGANVLTF. CDR3 nucleotide sequence: TGCAGTGCTAGAAAGGGGGGGATCTCTGGGGCCAACGTCCTGACTTTC.

The CDR3 region has the DNA TGTGCCACCAGCAGAGGACGGGTCAACAGCCAGCCCCAGCATTTT. This sequence encodes CATSRGRVNSQPQHF. The chain combines TRBV15 with TRBJ1-5; D not certain. Trimming pared 1 base from V and 7 bases from J, leaving 14 bases between. CDR1 is LNHNV and CDR2 is YYDKDF in the germline V gene (reference sequence). The CDR3 runs 15 residues. The whole variable domain, filled in from reference TRBV15 and TRBJ1-5, reads DAMVIQNPRYQVTQFGKPVTLSCSQTLNHNVMYWYQQKSSQAPKLLFHYYDKDFNNEADTPDNFQSRRPNTSFCFLDIRSPGLGDTAMYLCATSRGRVNSQPQHFGDGTRLSIL.

This clonotype was recorded many times. The rearrangement links TRBV12-3 or TRBV12-4 to TRBJ1-6; 8 bases map to TRBD1. The ends lost 3 bases at V and 9 bases at J; junction bases unmatched: 4. There are 14 residues in the CDR3. CDR3 in amino acids: CASSFAGGSSPLHF. The CDR3 DNA sequence: TGTGCCAGCAGTTTTGCAGGGGGCAGTTCACCCCTCCACTTT.

This clonotype was seen a few times. The chain links TRBV15 to TRBJ1-2; no clear D. Germline CDR1 LNHNV, CDR2 YYDKDF (reference sequence). V lost 0 bases to trimming and J lost 13 bases, with 9 bases between them. This CDR3 is 11 amino acids long. The DNA of the CDR3 is TGTGCCACCAGCAGAGAACGGGCGTGCACCTTC. This gives the protein CATSRERACTF.

This clonotype was seen ten or more times. This chain uses TRBV29-1 with TRBJ2-1; TRBD1 matches at 7 bases. After removal of 6 bases from V and 0 bases from J, the junction contained 17 bases not matched to a gene. Germline V CDR1 and CDR2: SQVTM, ANQGSEA. The CDR3 is 18 residues long. The CDR3 DNA reads as TGCAGCGTCTTACGGTGGACAGGCGGACTTAGCTCCTACAATGAGCAGTTCTTC. This translates into CSVLRWTGGLSSYNEQFF.

This clonotype was detected a few times. The chain has TRBV5-8 and TRBJ1-3; D perhaps matches TRBD1 (6 bases). Germline V gene data show CDR1 as SGHTS and CDR2 as YDEGEE. CDR3 length: 16 amino acids. The V end lost 0 bases, the J end lost 0 bases, and 10 bases lay between the germline ends. DNA for the CDR3: TGTGCCAGCAGCTTGGGACAGGTTAACTCTGGAAACACCATATATTTT. This translates into CASSLGQVNSGNTIYF.

This clonotype was observed many times. V is TRBV28 and J is TRBJ2-7; 10 bases align to TRBD1. V was pared by 4 bases and J by 6 bases, with 12 bases of the junction left unmatched. The CDR3 extends over 16 amino acids. CDR1 is MDHEN, CDR2 SYDVKM, per germline. The CDR3 loop is CASSSPRQGARGEQYF. The CDR3 coding sequence is TGTGCCAGCAGTTCCCCGAGACAGGGGGCGCGAGGCGAGCAGTACTTC.

Here the CDR3 DNA reads TGTGCCAGCAGTGACCTAAGTAGTGGTACTGAAGCTTTCTTT. This gives the protein CASSDLSSGTEAFF. The V call is TRBV6-4, the J call TRBJ1-1; D is undetermined. The CDR3 is 14 amino acids. In germline, CDR1 is MRHNA, CDR2 SNTAGT. V lost 2 bases, J lost 5 bases, and 12 bases lay in between.

Ten or more counts support this clonotype. The rearrangement links TRBV6-6 to TRBJ2-7; maybe TRBD1 (6 bases). The CDR3 runs to 16 residues. V was clipped by 2 bases and J by 3 bases, with 17 bases between them. CDR1 and CDR2 (germline): MNHNY, SVGAGI (reference sequence). CDR3 region: CASSYGTGNRDYEQYF. CDR3 nucleotide sequence: TGTGCCAGCAGTTACGGTACGGGTAACAGGGACTACGAGCAGTACTTC.

There are many counts of this clonotype. This chain connects TRBV4-1 to TRBJ2-1; D not certain. This CDR3 region has 15 residues. The V and J ends lost 1 base and 5 bases respectively, with 12 bases between them. The germline gives CDR1 MGHRA, CDR2 YSYEKL. CDR3 sequence reads: CASSQVVSLNNEQFF. As DNA, the CDR3 is TGCGCCAGCAGCCAAGTGGTCAGCCTTAACAATGAGCAGTTCTTC.

This clonotype has a count of ten or more. V usage is TRBV20-1 and J usage is TRBJ2-1; 7 bases are shared with TRBD1. The germline V gene encodes CDR1 DFQATT and CDR2 SNEGSKA (reference sequence). J was trimmed by 8 bases and V by 6 bases; bases with no gene match: 16. CDR3 size: 15 residues. CDR3 coding DNA: TGCAGTGCCCCAGGGGGAGCGGCGGCCGTGGATGAGCAGTTCTTC. This translates into CSAPGGAAAVDEQFF.